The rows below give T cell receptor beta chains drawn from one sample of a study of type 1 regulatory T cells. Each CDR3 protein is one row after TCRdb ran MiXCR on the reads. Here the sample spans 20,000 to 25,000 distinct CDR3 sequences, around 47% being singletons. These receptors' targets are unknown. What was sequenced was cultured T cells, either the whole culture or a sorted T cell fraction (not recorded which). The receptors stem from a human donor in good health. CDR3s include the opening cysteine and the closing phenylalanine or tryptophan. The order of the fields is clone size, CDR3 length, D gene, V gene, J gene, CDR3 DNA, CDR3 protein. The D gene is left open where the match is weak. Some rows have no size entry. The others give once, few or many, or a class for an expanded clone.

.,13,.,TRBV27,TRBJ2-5,TGTGCCAGCAGTTTTTCCCAGAGCGAGACCCAGTACTTC,CASSFSQSETQYF
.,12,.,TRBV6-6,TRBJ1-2,TGTGCCAGCAGTGCCGACAAACATGGCTACACCTTC,CASSADKHGYTF
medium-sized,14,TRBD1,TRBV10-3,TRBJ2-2,TGTGCCATCAGCGCTGGACAGGCGCAGCGGGAGCTGTTTTTT,CAISAGQAQRELFF
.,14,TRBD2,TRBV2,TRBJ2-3,TGTGCCAGCATACAGCGGGGGTCCACAGATACGCAGTATTTT,CASIQRGSTDTQYF
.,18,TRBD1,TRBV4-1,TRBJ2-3,TGCGCCAGCAGCCAAGACTTATTAGGGACAGCCGACACAGATACGCAGTATTTT,CASSQDLLGTADTDTQYF
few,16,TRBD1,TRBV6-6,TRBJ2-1,TGTGCCAGCAGTAACTTCCGGGACAGGGGCAACAATGAGCAGTTCTTC,CASSNFRDRGNNEQFF
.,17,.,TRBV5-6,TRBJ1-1,TGTGCCAGCAGCCCGTATTCTGGGGTAAACAGGGCTACTGAAGCTTTCTTT,CASSPYSGVNRATEAFF
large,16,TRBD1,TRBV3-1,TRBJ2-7,TGTGCCAGCAGCCATGGGACAGGTCGACGAACCTACGAGCAGTACTTC,CASSHGTGRRTYEQYF
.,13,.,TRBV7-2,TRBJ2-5,TGTGCCAGCAGCCGGGGACTGGTAGAGACCCAGTACTTC,CASSRGLVETQYF
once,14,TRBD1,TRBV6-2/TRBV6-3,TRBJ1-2,TGTGCCAGCAGTTACGACAGGGGGATCTACGGCTACACCTTC,CASSYDRGIYGYTF
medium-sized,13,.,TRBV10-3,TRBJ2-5,TGTGCCATCAGTGAGGCAGGGATAGAGACCCAGTACTTC,CAISEAGIETQYF
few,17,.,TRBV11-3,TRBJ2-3,TGTGCCAGCTGTAAGTCTTCCAGGGGGGGCCCCACAGATACGCAGTATTTT,CASCKSSRGGPTDTQYF
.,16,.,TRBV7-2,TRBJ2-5,TGTGCCAGCAGCTTAGTCGGTCAGAGGGCCAAGGAGACCCAGTACTTC,CASSLVGQRAKETQYF
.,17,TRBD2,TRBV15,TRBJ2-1,TGTGCCACCAGCAACTCCCTGCTAGCGGGGGTAGTAAATGAGCAGTTCTTC,CATSNSLLAGVVNEQFF
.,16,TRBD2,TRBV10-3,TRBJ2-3,TGTGCCATCAGGGGGGGCGCCGGGACTAGTGGAGATACGCAGTATTTT,CAIRGGAGTSGDTQYF
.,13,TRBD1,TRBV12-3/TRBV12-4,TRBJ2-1,TGTGCCAGCGGCCGGGACAGGGAAGGTGAGCAGTTCTTC,CASGRDREGEQFF
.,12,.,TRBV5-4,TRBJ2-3,TGTGCCAGCAGCCGAGAGACAGATACGCAGTATTTT,CASSRETDTQYF
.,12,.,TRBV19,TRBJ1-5,TGTGCCAGTAGACAGGGCAATCAGCCCCAGCATTTT,CASRQGNQPQHF
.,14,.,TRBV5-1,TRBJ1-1,TGCGCCAGCAGCTTGACATCCCCTGGTTTTGAAGCTTTCTTT,CASSLTSPGFEAFF
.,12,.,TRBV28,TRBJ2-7,TGTGCCAGCAGTGGAGGGCCCTACGAGCAGTACTTC,CASSGGPYEQYF
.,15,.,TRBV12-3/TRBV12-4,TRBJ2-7,TGTGCCAGCAGTTTAAATGCGGGGGCCCTCTACGAGCAGTACTTC,CASSLNAGALYEQYF
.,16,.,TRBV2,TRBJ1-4,TGTGCCAGCAGTAGACGGACAGTCGCAACTAATGAAAAACTGTTTTTT,CASSRRTVATNEKLFF
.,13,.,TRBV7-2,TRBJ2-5,TGTGCCAGCAGCGCCAACCCCCCAGAGACCCAGTACTTC,CASSANPPETQYF
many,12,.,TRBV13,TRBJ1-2,TGTGCCAGCAGCCCCCCTGGGCAGGGCTACACCTTC,CASSPPGQGYTF
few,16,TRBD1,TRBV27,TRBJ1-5,TGTGCCAGCAGTTTAGTGGGGCAGGGGGCTGGTCAGCCCCAGCATTTT,CASSLVGQGAGQPQHF
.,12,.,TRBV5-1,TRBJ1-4,TGCGCCAGCAGCCTTCGGGGTGAAAAACTGTTTTTT,CASSLRGEKLFF
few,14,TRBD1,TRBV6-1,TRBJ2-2,TGTGCCACGTCCCGGGACAGGGGGTTCGGGGAGCTGTTTTTT,CATSRDRGFGELFF
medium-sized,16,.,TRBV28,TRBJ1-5,TGTGCCAGCAGTTCCCAGGGTAGGGGAAGCAATCAGCCCCAGCATTTT,CASSSQGRGSNQPQHF
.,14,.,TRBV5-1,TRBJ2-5,TGCGCCAGCAGGGGGAACAGCATCCAAGAGACCCAGTACTTC,CASRGNSIQETQYF
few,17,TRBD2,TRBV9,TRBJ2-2,TGTGCCAGCAGCGTAGTGTCTAGCGGGGGCCGGACCGGGGAGCTGTTTTTT,CASSVVSSGGRTGELFF
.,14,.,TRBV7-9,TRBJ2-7,TGTGCCAGCAGCTTCCAGACCTACTCCTACGAGCAGTACTTC,CASSFQTYSYEQYF
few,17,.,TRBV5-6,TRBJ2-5,TGTGCCAGCAGCTTGCCTACCGGGTCTAAGTTCGGGGAGACCCAGTACTTC,CASSLPTGSKFGETQYF
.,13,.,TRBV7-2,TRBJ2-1,TGTGCCAGCAGCCAATGGTCAGAAAATGAGCAGTTCTTC,CASSQWSENEQFF
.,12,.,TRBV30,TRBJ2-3,TGTGCCTGGAGTCCGACTCTAGATACGCAGTATTTT,CAWSPTLDTQYF
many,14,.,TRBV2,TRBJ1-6,TGTGCCAGCAGCGACACGGCTTCAAACTCACCCCTCCACTTT,CASSDTASNSPLHF
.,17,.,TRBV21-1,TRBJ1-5,TGTGCCAGCAGCAATTTTGGGGGACAGACCTTCAATCAGCCCCAGCATTTT,CASSNFGGQTFNQPQHF
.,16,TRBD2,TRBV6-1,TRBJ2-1,TGTGCCAGCAGTGGGCTAGCGGGGGGGCCTAGGGATGAGCAGTTCTTC,CASSGLAGGPRDEQFF
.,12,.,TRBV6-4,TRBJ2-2,TGTGCCAACATCTTGACCCCAAGCAGGCTGTTTTTT,CANILTPSRLFF
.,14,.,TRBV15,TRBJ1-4,TGTGCCACCAGCAGAGATGTCGTCTCTGAAAAACTGTTTTTT,CATSRDVVSEKLFF
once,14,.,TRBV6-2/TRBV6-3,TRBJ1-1,TGTGCCAGCAGTTACCGGGAAGACGGCACTGAAGCTTTCTTT,CASSYREDGTEAFF
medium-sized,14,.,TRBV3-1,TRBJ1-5,TGTGCCAGCAGCCAGGGCGCAGGGTTTCAGCCCCAGCATTTT,CASSQGAGFQPQHF
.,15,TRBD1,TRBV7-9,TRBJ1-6,TGTGCCAGCAGCTCCGGACAGGGCCTTAATTCACCCCTCCACTTT,CASSSGQGLNSPLHF
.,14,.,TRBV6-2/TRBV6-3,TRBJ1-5,TGTGCCAGCAGAACTAACGAGGGTATTCAGCCCCAGCATTTT,CASRTNEGIQPQHF
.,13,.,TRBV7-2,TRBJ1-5,TGTGCCAGCAGCTTAGTTCGCAATCAGCCCCAGCATTTT,CASSLVRNQPQHF